One and the same sample provided the 32 T cell receptor beta chains below, sequenced in a study of T cells after yellow fever vaccination. TCRdb independently ran MiXCR on the 5' RACE reads; one entry per CDR3 protein. Of about 150,000 distinct CDR3 sequences in the sample, 5% to 8% were seen once. The sample here was CD4+ T cells sorted from PBMCs, taken 10 days after the yellow fever booster vaccination. The receptors here all came from a man aged 25-45 years who received the YFV17D yellow fever vaccine.

This clonotype was counted only a few times. The chain links TRBV20-1 to TRBJ1-5, with 8 bases aligning to TRBD1. With V trimmed by 3 bases and J by 0 bases, 7 bases remained unmatched. The CDR3 is 16 amino acids. Germline CDR1 reads DFQATT; CDR2 reads SNEGSKA (reference sequence). The CDR3 loop is CSASLAGTGSNQPQHF. The CDR3 bases are TGCAGTGCTAGCCTCGCCGGGACAGGTAGCAATCAGCCCCAGCATTTT.

This clonotype was seen a handful of times. This sequence joins TRBV29-1 and TRBJ2-1; 7 bases match TRBD1. The CDR3 totals 13 residues. Unmatched junction bases numbered 6, after V lost 6 bases and J lost 4 bases. Germline-derived CDR1 and CDR2 are SQVTM and ANQGSEA. The CDR3 sequence is CSVTDRAYNEQFF. The CDR3 DNA sequence: TGCAGCGTGACTGACAGGGCATACAATGAGCAGTTCTTC.

The table lists this clonotype with many counts. This chain's CDR3 is CASSPGLAGTGELFF. DNA for the CDR3: TGTGCCAGCAGCCCGGGACTAGCCGGCACCGGGGAGCTGTTTTTT. V is TRBV2 and J is TRBJ2-2; 9 nucleotides match TRBD2. V was clipped by 6 bases and J by 4 bases; unmatched bases: 6. Germline CDR1 and CDR2: SNHLY and FYNNEI. The CDR3 consists of 15 residues.

This CDR3 is CASSQRGGTNTGELFF. CDR3 DNA: TGTGCCAGCAGTCAACGTGGCGGGACGAACACCGGGGAGCTGTTTTTT. The chain recombines TRBV6-2 or TRBV6-3 with TRBJ2-2; D may be TRBD2 (6 bases). There are 16 residues in the CDR3. The V gene lost 5 bases and the J gene lost 0 bases, with 13 bases spanning the gap. Germline V lookup: CDR1 MNHEY, CDR2 SVGEGT.

Remarks on this clonotype: A much larger clonotype is one base distant, so this may be a read error. The chain uses TRBV12-3 or TRBV12-4 and TRBJ2-7; 8 bases are a match to TRBD1. The CDR3 has 13 amino acids. V dropped 7 bases and J dropped 7; count of bases not matched to a gene: 9. DNA for the CDR3: TGTGCCAGCATTCCGACAGGGGACATGGAGCAGTACTTC. Residues: CASIPTGDMEQYF.

This clonotype was detected many times. The rearrangement uses TRBV7-6 and TRBJ1-2, with a weak D call TRBD1 (6 bases). The CDR3 contains 14 residues. V shed 4 bases and J shed 5 bases, with 14 bases lying between them. Germline V CDR1 and CDR2: SGHVS, FNYEAQ. The CDR3 loop reads CASSSRVGAYGYTF. CDR3 DNA sequence: TGTGCCAGCAGCTCTAGGGTGGGGGCATATGGCTACACCTTC.

This clonotype was seen a handful of times. The V call is TRBV27, the J call TRBJ2-1; 9 bases agree with TRBD2. Losses at the gene ends were 6 bases for V and 15 bases for J; bases not matched to a gene: 21. Per germline, CDR1 MNHEY and CDR2 SMNVEV (reference sequence). The CDR3 has 16 residues. CDR3 nucleotide sequence: TGTGCCAGCAGGAGCGAGCTTGCGGGAGGGCCCCAGGATCGGTTCTTC. The encoded protein is CASRSELAGGPQDRFF.

This clonotype was observed many times. The chain joins TRBV5-1 to TRBJ2-7; 7 bases are a match to TRBD1. The CDR3 is 13 amino acids. Trimming removed 3 bases from V and 6 bases from J; junction bases left unmatched: 6. Germline CDR1 SGHRS, CDR2 YFSETQ. The CDR3 loop is CASSSTGYSEQYF. CDR3 in DNA: TGCGCCAGCAGCTCGACAGGGTACTCCGAGCAGTACTTC.

This clonotype was recorded at least ten times. The genes are TRBV5-1 and TRBJ2-1, with D maybe TRBD2 (5 bases). Germline lookup yields CDR1 SGHRS and CDR2 YFSETQ. The CDR3 extends over 17 amino acids. V lost 0 bases to trimming and J lost 2 bases, with 15 bases between them. The CDR3 loop is CASSLVGDPRAYNEQFF. Written as DNA, the CDR3 is TGCGCCAGCAGCTTGGTGGGAGACCCAAGGGCCTACAATGAGCAGTTCTTC.

This clonotype was recorded at least ten times. The chain employs TRBV18 and TRBJ2-3, with 9 nucleotides matching TRBD1. V was clipped by 5 bases and J by 4 bases; unmatched bases: 16. CDR3 size: 18 residues. The germline gives CDR1 KGHSH, CDR2 LQKENI. The CDR3 coding sequence is TGTGCCAGCTCATCGAGACTACAGGGGGCGCGGGGCCCAGATACGCAGTATTTT. Translation gives CASSSRLQGARGPDTQYF.

This clonotype was seen at least ten times. The V and J genes are TRBV5-1 and TRBJ1-5; D uncertain. Per germline, CDR1 SGHRS and CDR2 YFSETQ. This CDR3 is built from 14 residues. V was cut by 0 bases and J by 4 bases, with 8 bases left in between. The CDR3 sequence: CASSLEGRNQPQHF. CDR3 bases: TGCGCCAGCAGCTTGGAGGGAAGGAATCAGCCCCAGCATTTT.

This clonotype was counted at least ten times. One end of the junction does not line up with germline, which may come from a read error. The chain joins TRBV7-7 to TRBJ2-5; 7 positions agree with TRBD2. This CDR3 has 15 amino acids. Germline lookup yields CDR1 SSHAT and CDR2 FNYEAQ (reference sequence). CDR3 protein: CASSSSAGNQETQYF. The CDR3 DNA reads TGTGCTAGCAGCTCCTCAGCGGGAAACCAGGAGACCCAGTACTTC.

At least ten counts were recorded for this clonotype. V is TRBV6-2 or TRBV6-3 and J is TRBJ1-2, with D unclear. Germline V CDR1 and CDR2: MNHEY, SVGEGT. V was shortened by 4 bases and J by 0 bases, with 12 bases between the two germline ends. This CDR3 region has 15 residues. CDR3 loop: CASSLGTRTNYGYTF. The CDR3 region has the DNA TGTGCCAGCAGTTTGGGAACAAGGACTAACTATGGCTACACCTTC.

The chain links TRBV7-9 to TRBJ2-5; TRBD1 matches at 9 bases. CDR1 and CDR2 from the germline V gene are SEHNR and FQNEAQ (reference sequence). V was clipped by 2 bases and J by 6 bases; unmatched bases: 7. The CDR3 totals 15 residues. CDR3: CASSLSGQGRQTQYF. CDR3 coding DNA: TGTGCCAGCAGCTTATCGGGACAGGGTAGGCAGACCCAGTACTTC.

In this sample, this clonotype turned up many times. The chain links TRBV7-9 to TRBJ2-2, with 8 bases matching TRBD2. V lost 5 bases, J lost 3 bases, and 5 bases stayed unmatched. The germline gives CDR1 SEHNR, CDR2 FQNEAQ (reference sequence). The CDR3 consists of 15 residues. In DNA, the CDR3 is TGTGCCAGCAGCCCGAGCGGGAGTGACACCGGGGAGCTGTTTTTT. It specifies CASSPSGSDTGELFF.

This clonotype came up many times. The rearrangement joins TRBV12-3 or TRBV12-4 to TRBJ2-5; perhaps TRBD2 as D (5 bases). This CDR3 is built from 13 residues. V was shortened by 6 bases and J by 0 bases, with 8 bases between the two germline ends. The CDR3 DNA reads TGTGCCAGCAGCGCGGACTACCAAGAGACCCAGTACTTC. Encoded protein: CASSADYQETQYF.

This clonotype was counted many times. The V gene is TRBV6-1, the J gene TRBJ2-3, with 7 bases fitting TRBD2. This CDR3 has 14 residues. J gave up 5 bases and V 5 bases, and 7 bases lay outside the gene matches. Germline V gene data show CDR1 as MNHNS and CDR2 as SASEGT. The CDR3: CASSPGGIGDTQYF. For the CDR3, the DNA is TGTGCCAGCAGTCCGGGAGGAATTGGAGATACGCAGTATTTT.

In the case of this clonotype: This may arise from a read error, as a much more abundant clone is one base away. J is TRBJ2-5 and V is TRBV11-2; no clear D gene. The CDR3 runs 14 residues. Germline CDR1 SGHAT, CDR2 FQNNGV. CDR3 sequence reads: CTSSRSPDGETQYF. The CDR3 DNA sequence: TGTACCAGCAGCCGGAGTCCGGACGGCGAGACCCAGTACTTC.

This clonotype occurred many times. CDR3 bases: TGCAGTGCTAGAGATCAGTCTAGCGGGAGTGCAGATACGCAGTATTTT. Translation: CSARDQSSGSADTQYF. The gene calls are TRBV20-1 and TRBJ2-3, with 10 bases matching TRBD2. The length of the CDR3 is 16 residues. V lost 0 bases and J lost 4; bases outside the gene matches: 7. CDR1 and CDR2 (germline): DFQATT, SNEGSKA (reference sequence).

Details on this clonotype: A single base separates this from a much larger clone, so it may be a read error. J is TRBJ2-5 and V is TRBV10-3; possible D gene TRBD1, 5 bases. The CDR3 sequence is 14 residues long. CDR1 and CDR2 (germline): ENHRY, SYGVKD. Trimming pared 5 bases from V and 5 bases from J, leaving 15 bases between. As DNA, the CDR3 is TGTGCCATCAGTCAAACAGGTCCCCATGAGACCCAGTACTTC. It yields the protein CAISQTGPHETQYF.

This clonotype has ten or more counts. J is TRBJ2-7 and V is TRBV4-3, with a weak D call TRBD2 (6 bases). Germline values: CDR1 LGHNA, CDR2 YSLEER. The CDR3 has 14 amino acids. V was cut by 3 bases and J by 7 bases, with 16 bases left in between. The CDR3, as DNA: TGCGCCAGCAGCCACCTGACATGGGGGGTGGAGCAGTACTTC. It codes for CASSHLTWGVEQYF.

This clonotype was recorded a few times. The chain carries TRBV20-1 and TRBJ2-1, with TRBD2 matching 16 bases. The CDR3 sequence is 18 residues long. The junction had 12 bases not matched to a gene; V was cut back by 6 bases and J by 4 bases. In germline, CDR1 is DFQATT, CDR2 SNEGSKA (reference sequence). CDR3 residues: CSARSGTSGRVGYNEQFF. CDR3 in DNA: TGCAGTGCACGCTCCGGGACTAGCGGGAGGGTGGGTTACAATGAGCAGTTCTTC.

The chain couples TRBV10-3 to TRBJ1-3, with TRBD1 matching over 7 bases. Germline V lookup: CDR1 ENHRY, CDR2 SYGVKD. The trim removed 4 bases at V and 7 bases at J, leaving 7 bases unmatched. The CDR3 has 14 amino acids. This CDR3 reads CAISGRDRGNTIYF. The CDR3 DNA is TGTGCCATCAGTGGCCGGGACAGAGGTAACACCATATATTTT.

Many counts were recorded for this clonotype. The rearrangement joins TRBV20-1 to TRBJ1-1; TRBD1 matches 7 bases. The CDR3 sequence is 11 residues long. The V and J ends lost 3 bases and 11 bases, in that order; junction bases with no gene match: 6. The germline V gene encodes CDR1 DFQATT and CDR2 SNEGSKA (reference sequence). The CDR3 loop is CSASWRGRAFF. CDR3 DNA sequence: TGCAGTGCTAGCTGGAGGGGGCGCGCTTTCTTT.

This clonotype was seen repeatedly, ten times or more. V and J are TRBV28 and TRBJ2-3, with D possibly matching TRBD2 (5 bases). The CDR3 covers 15 residues. Germline CDR1 is MDHEN and CDR2 is SYDVKM. The V gene lost 2 bases and the J gene lost 0 bases, with 9 bases spanning the gap. The chain's CDR3 is CASSLTSISTDTQYF. CDR3 in DNA: TGTGCCAGCAGTTTAACTAGTATTAGCACAGATACGCAGTATTTT.

This clonotype came up many times. V gene TRBV10-3 combines with J gene TRBJ2-1; D unclear. The germline V gene encodes CDR1 ENHRY and CDR2 SYGVKD. With 11 bases removed from V and 0 bases from J, the gap between germline ends came to 11 bases. This CDR3 is built from 13 residues. The CDR3 bases are TGTGCCTCCCGGCCGGACTCCTACAATGAGCAGTTCTTC. It is translated as CASRPDSYNEQFF.

The CDR3 DNA sequence: TGTGCCAGCAGCTTTCAGGGGGCATCCGATACGCAGTATTTT. Protein sequence: CASSFQGASDTQYF. The chain uses TRBV7-3 and TRBJ2-3, with 8 nucleotides matching TRBD1. The CDR3 loop spans 14 amino acids. Germline V lookup: CDR1 SGHTA, CDR2 FQGTGA. After removal of 3 bases from V and 6 bases from J, the junction contained 5 bases not matched to a gene. Using reference TRBV7-3 and TRBJ2-3 for the parts outside the CDR3, the full variable domain is GAGVSQTPSNKVTEKGKYVELRCDPISGHTALYWYRQSLGQGPEFLIYFQGTGAADDSGLPNDRFFAVRPEGSVSTLKIQRTERGDSAVYLCASSFQGASDTQYFGPGTRLTVL.

This clonotype was seen repeatedly, ten times or more. The chain carries TRBV20-1 and TRBJ2-3, with 7 bases that match TRBD2. The germline V gene has CDR1 DFQATT and CDR2 SNEGSKA (reference sequence). This CDR3 has 13 residues. V was pared by 4 bases and J by 2 bases, with 3 bases of the junction left unmatched. The CDR3 DNA sequence: TGCAGTGCTAAAGCGGGGCCCACAGATACGCAGTATTTT. This sequence encodes CSAKAGPTDTQYF.

This clonotype was seen many times. The CDR3 DNA reads TGTGCCAGCAGTCACGGGACAGGGTACACAGATACGCAGTATTTT. As protein: CASSHGTGYTDTQYF. J is TRBJ2-3 and V is TRBV6-5, with 9 nucleotides matching TRBD1. CDR1 MNHEY and CDR2 SVGAGI come from the germline V gene. The CDR3 runs 15 residues. Unmatched junction bases numbered 5, after V lost 5 bases and J lost 2 bases.

This clonotype has only a few counts. This sequence joins TRBV4-3 and TRBJ1-5; no firm D call. V lost 0 bases to trimming and J lost 4 bases, with 13 bases between them. Germline-derived CDR1 and CDR2 are LGHNA and YSLEER. This CDR3 has 16 amino acids. CDR3 bases: TGCGCCAGCAGCCAAGATAGGCCAGGCCCAAATCAGCCCCAGCATTTT. It is translated as CASSQDRPGPNQPQHF.

The table lists this clonotype with many counts. V is TRBV7-2 and J is TRBJ2-7, with no clear D. V dropped 6 bases and J dropped 4 bases, with 10 bases sitting between them. The CDR3 sequence is 12 residues long. Germline values: CDR1 SGHTA, CDR2 FQGNSA. The chain's CDR3 is CASRTGPYEQYF. The DNA for the CDR3 is TGTGCCAGCAGGACCGGCCCTTACGAGCAGTACTTC.

This clonotype was seen repeatedly, ten times or more. The CDR3 DNA sequence: TGCAGTGCAGAGGACTTTTCGAATGAGCAGTTCTTC. Amino acids: CSAEDFSNEQFF. The V gene is TRBV20-1, the J gene TRBJ2-1; TRBD2 is a possible D gene (5 bases). This CDR3 comprises 12 residues. Deletions cut 6 bases from V and 7 bases from J, with 13 bases between. The germline gives CDR1 DFQATT, CDR2 SNEGSKA (reference sequence).